This TCR beta chain is from a study of blood T cell repertoires in COVID-19. TCRdb keeps only in-frame clones here, not all; method: immunoSEQ multiplex PCR. Of about 140,000 clones listed, roughly 79% were seen once; the top ten hold 8.2%. Sequencing was carried out using peripheral blood. The sequence was collected from a human donor in a cohort sampled during active COVID-19.

The chain's CDR3 is CASSPDRANTGELFF. The CDR3 nucleotides read TGTGCCAGCTCTCCAGACAGGGCGAACACCGGGGAGCTGTTTTTT. The V call is TRBV18, the J call TRBJ2-2; the match to TRBD1 covers 7 bases. V shed 6 bases, J shed 0 bases, and the junction held 4 bases outside the gene matches. The CDR3 consists of 15 residues. Germline lookup yields CDR1 KGHSH and CDR2 LQKENI.